These T cell receptor beta chains were read from a single sample in a study of blood T cell repertoires in COVID-19. Sequencing was performed with immunoSEQ multiplex PCR; in TCRdb, only in-frame clones are kept and a portion is missing. In the table there are 110,000 or so clones, approximately 86% of which are singletons. The material sequenced was peripheral blood. The receptor set was obtained from a human donor in a cohort sampled during active COVID-19. CDR3s include the opening cysteine and the closing phenylalanine or tryptophan. Fields, in order: D gene, J gene, clone size, V gene, CDR3 protein, CDR3 DNA. The D gene is left open where the match is weak. A clone size is listed for some rows: how often the clone was seen (once, few, many), or a class if it is expanded.

>NA|TRBJ1-4|NA|TRBV5-1
CASSLGPSGGRTNEKLFF
TGCGCCAGCAGCTTGGGACCCTCTGGGGGGAGAACTAATGAAAAACTGTTTTTT
>NA|TRBJ2-5|few|TRBV5-1
CASSFTQETQYF
TGCGCCAGCAGCTTTACTCAAGAGACCCAGTACTTC
>NA|TRBJ2-1|NA|TRBV5-1
CASSLVEGIAEQFF
TGCGCCAGCAGCTTGGTGGAGGGAATCGCTGAGCAGTTCTTC
>NA|TRBJ1-6|NA|TRBV11-2
CASSQRTANSPLHF
TGTGCCAGCAGCCAGAGGACAGCTAATTCACCCCTCCACTTT
>NA|TRBJ1-3|NA|TRBV10-1
CASSEITAYSGNTIYF
TGCGCCAGCAGTGAGATCACAGCCTACTCTGGAAACACCATATATTTT
>TRBD1|TRBJ1-5|once|TRBV19
CASSGGQGGWQPQHF
TGTGCCAGTAGTGGGGGACAGGGTGGATGGCAGCCCCAGCATTTT
>NA|TRBJ2-3|NA|TRBV9
CASSVEGASGTDTQYF
TGTGCCAGCAGCGTAGAAGGGGCTAGCGGCACAGATACGCAGTATTTT
>TRBD2|TRBJ2-1|NA|TRBV6-5
CASRTPTSGKGEQFF
TGTGCCAGCAGGACACCGACTAGCGGAAAAGGTGAGCAGTTCTTC
>TRBD2|TRBJ2-1|NA|TRBV5-6
CASSGGLAGVREQFF
TGTGCCAGCAGCGGGGGACTAGCGGGAGTTCGGGAGCAGTTCTTC
>NA|TRBJ1-6|NA|TRBV6-6
CASSPGSPLHF
TGTGCCAGCAGTCCCGGTTCACCCCTCCACTTT
>TRBD2|TRBJ2-1|once|TRBV3-1/TRBV3-2
CASSQYRGLAGVGEQFF
TGTGCCAGCAGCCAGTACCGCGGACTAGCGGGGGTGGGTGAGCAGTTCTTC
>NA|TRBJ2-5|NA|TRBV6-5
CASGGRQETQYF
TGTGCCAGCGGAGGACGACAAGAGACCCAGTACTTC
>NA|TRBJ1-1|NA|TRBV6-2/TRBV6-3
CASSYGQPNTEAFF
TGTGCCAGCAGTTACGGACAGCCGAACACTGAAGCTTTCTTT
>NA|TRBJ1-4|once|TRBV3-1/TRBV3-2
CASSQRPLATNEKLFF
TGTGCCAGCAGCCAACGTCCTCTTGCAACTAATGAAAAACTGTTTTTT
>NA|TRBJ2-1|NA|TRBV11-2
CASSPGQGLGSTYNEQFF
TGTGCCAGCAGCCCCGGGCAGGGGCTGGGGTCCACCTACAATGAGCAGTTCTTC
>NA|TRBJ1-1|NA|TRBV7-2
CASSFQGGGGTEAFF
TGTGCCAGCAGCTTTCAAGGTGGGGGCGGGACTGAAGCTTTCTTT
>TRBD1|TRBJ1-6|NA|TRBV18
CASSPLADRSSYNSPLHF
TGTGCCAGCTCACCACTTGCGGACAGGAGCTCCTATAATTCACCCCTCCACTTT
>NA|TRBJ2-1|NA|TRBV28
CASSWRTTGNEQFF
TGTGCCAGCAGTTGGCGGACTACGGGCAATGAGCAGTTCTTC
>NA|TRBJ1-1|NA|TRBV6-5
CASSSQGSEAFF
TGTGCCAGCAGTTCCCAAGGGAGTGAAGCTTTCTTT
>NA|TRBJ2-7|NA|TRBV5-1
CASSLNEGYEQYF
TGCGCCAGCAGCTTGAATGAGGGCTACGAGCAGTACTTC
>TRBD2|TRBJ2-7|NA|TRBV27
CASSFLAGVTYEQYF
TGTGCCAGCAGTTTTCTAGCGGGAGTTACCTACGAGCAGTACTTC
>NA|TRBJ2-5|NA|TRBV5-6
CASSSLSGNQETQYF
TGTGCCAGCAGCTCCTTATCCGGGAACCAAGAGACCCAGTACTTC
>TRBD2|TRBJ2-4|once|TRBV5-8
CASSLALAGGAYIQYF
TGTGCCAGCAGCTTGGCTCTAGCGGGAGGAGCGTACATTCAGTACTTC
>NA|TRBJ1-1|NA|TRBV18
CASSPNSGGAFF
TGTGCCAGCTCACCGAATTCCGGGGGAGCTTTCTTT
>TRBD2|TRBJ2-6|NA|TRBV19
CASRTSGRVSGANVLTF
TGTGCCAGTAGGACTAGCGGGAGAGTCTCTGGGGCCAACGTCCTGACTTTC
>NA|TRBJ2-7|NA|TRBV11-3
CASSLGGSSYEQYF
TGTGCCAGCAGCTTAGGAGGGAGCTCCTACGAGCAGTACTTC
>TRBD1|TRBJ1-3|NA|TRBV5-1
CASSLGGTGDSGNTIYF
TGCGCCAGCAGCTTGGGGGGGACAGGAGACTCTGGAAACACCATATATTTT
>TRBD2|TRBJ2-7|NA|TRBV15
CATSRARGSPYEQYF
TGTGCCACCAGCAGGGCCCGCGGGAGTCCCTACGAGCAGTACTTC
>NA|TRBJ1-3|once|TRBV30
CAWAPAGFPSSGNTIYF
TGTGCCTGGGCCCCGGCAGGGTTTCCGAGCTCTGGAAACACCATATATTTT
>TRBD2|TRBJ2-1|NA|TRBV9
CASSVEGLAGPHNEQFF
TGTGCCAGCAGCGTAGAGGGACTAGCGGGGCCCCACAATGAGCAGTTCTTC
>TRBD1|TRBJ1-3|NA|TRBV7-2
CASSLGQLSGNTIYF
TGTGCCAGCAGCCTGGGACAGCTCTCTGGAAACACCATATATTTT
>TRBD2|TRBJ2-7|once|TRBV7-9
CASSSAGGFREQYF
TGTGCCAGCAGCTCGGCGGGAGGGTTTCGCGAGCAGTACTTC
>TRBD2|TRBJ2-7|NA|TRBV19
CATMGGREGTGSYEQYF
TGTGCCACTATGGGAGGAAGGGAGGGAACTGGGTCCTACGAGCAGTACTTC
>NA|TRBJ2-3|NA|TRBV4-2
CASSQEGSAGRTDTQYF
TGTGCCAGCAGCCAAGAGGGTTCGGCGGGGCGCACAGATACGCAGTATTTT
>NA|TRBJ2-5|NA|TRBV7-3
CASSSDSRETQYF
TGTGCCAGCAGCTCGGACAGTCGAGAGACCCAGTACTTC
>TRBD1|TRBJ2-2|NA|TRBV29-1
CSVAMGQRTGELFF
TGCAGCGTAGCCATGGGACAGCGGACCGGGGAGCTGTTTTTT
>TRBD1|TRBJ1-6|NA|TRBV19
CASSVTGGGSPLHF
TGTGCCAGTAGTGTGACAGGGGGCGGTTCACCCCTCCACTTT
>TRBD2|TRBJ2-2|NA|TRBV5-4
CASSPGVSGRVTGELFF
TGTGCCAGCAGCCCCGGAGTAAGCGGGAGGGTAACAGGGGAGCTGTTTTTT
>TRBD2|TRBJ2-1|NA|TRBV19
CASSSLAGRHNEQFF
TGTGCCAGTAGTAGTCTAGCGGGAAGACACAATGAGCAGTTCTTC
>TRBD2|TRBJ2-7|NA|TRBV28
CASSSPGLAGGSYEQYF
TGTGCCAGCAGCTCACCGGGACTAGCGGGAGGGAGCTACGAGCAGTACTTC
>TRBD1|TRBJ2-2|NA|TRBV24-1
CATSDAGTANTGELFF
TGTGCCACCAGTGATGCCGGGACAGCGAACACCGGGGAGCTGTTTTTT
>NA|TRBJ2-7|NA|TRBV11-3
CASSLGGQSHEQYF
TGTGCCAGCAGCTTAGGGGGGCAGAGCCACGAGCAGTACTTC
>NA|TRBJ2-7|once|TRBV10-1
CASSEQGGRSTYEQYF
TGCGCCAGCAGTGAGCAGGGAGGACGGAGCACGTACGAGCAGTACTTC
>NA|TRBJ2-1|NA|TRBV2
CASSGSGGFRNEQFF
TGTGCCAGCAGTGGGTCAGGGGGGTTTCGCAATGAGCAGTTCTTC
>NA|TRBJ1-5|NA|TRBV5-1
CASSLDGGQPQHF
TGCGCCAGCAGCTTGGACGGGGGTCAGCCCCAGCATTTT
>NA|TRBJ1-5|once|TRBV2
CASSEQGLGNQPQHF
TGTGCCAGCAGCGAACAGGGATTGGGCAATCAGCCCCAGCATTTT
>NA|TRBJ1-2|NA|TRBV29-1
CSVEDLGDLVYGYTF
TGCAGCGTTGAAGATCTAGGTGACCTGGTCTATGGCTACACCTTC
>TRBD2|TRBJ2-7|NA|TRBV19
CASSISPRLAGAWDYEQYF
TGTGCCAGTAGTATTTCCCCAAGACTAGCGGGAGCGTGGGACTACGAGCAGTACTTC
>TRBD2|TRBJ2-5|NA|TRBV24-1
CATSDPRTSGETQYF
TGTGCCACCAGTGATCCCCGGACTAGCGGAGAGACCCAGTACTTC
>NA|TRBJ1-3|few|TRBV7-2
CASTTYSGNTIYF
TGTGCCAGCACCACCTACTCTGGAAACACCATATATTTT
>TRBD1|TRBJ2-5|NA|TRBV19
CASGQGWETQYF
TGTGCCAGCGGACAGGGATGGGAGACCCAGTACTTC
>TRBD2|TRBJ2-5|NA|TRBV7-9
CASRPDLGGGALETQYF
TGTGCCAGCAGGCCTGATTTGGGCGGGGGAGCCTTGGAGACCCAGTACTTC
>NA|TRBJ1-1|NA|TRBV18
CASSPQPGGDTEAFF
TGTGCCAGCTCACCACAGCCGGGGGGGGACACTGAAGCTTTCTTT
>TRBD1|TRBJ2-7|NA|TRBV5-3
CARSSQGSSPGYEQYF
TGTGCCAGAAGCTCACAGGGGTCCTCCCCAGGCTACGAGCAGTACTTC
>NA|TRBJ2-7|NA|TRBV6-5
CASSYGRNNYEQYF
TGTGCCAGCAGTTATGGCAGGAACAACTACGAGCAGTACTTC